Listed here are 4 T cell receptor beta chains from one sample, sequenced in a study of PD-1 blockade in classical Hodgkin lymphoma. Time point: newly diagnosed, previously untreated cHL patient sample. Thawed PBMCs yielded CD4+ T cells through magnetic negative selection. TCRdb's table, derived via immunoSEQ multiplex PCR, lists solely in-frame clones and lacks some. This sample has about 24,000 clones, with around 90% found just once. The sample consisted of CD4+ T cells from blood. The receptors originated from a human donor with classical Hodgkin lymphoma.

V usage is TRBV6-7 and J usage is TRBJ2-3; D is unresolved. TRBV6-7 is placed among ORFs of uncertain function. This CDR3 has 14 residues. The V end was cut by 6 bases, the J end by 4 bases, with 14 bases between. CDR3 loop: CASSRLAPPDTQYF. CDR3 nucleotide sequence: TGTGCCAGCAGCCGACTCGCTCCCCCAGATACGCAGTATTTT.

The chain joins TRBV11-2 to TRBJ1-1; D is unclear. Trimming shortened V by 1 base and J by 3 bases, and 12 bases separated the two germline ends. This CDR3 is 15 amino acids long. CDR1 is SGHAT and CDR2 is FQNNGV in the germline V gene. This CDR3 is CASSLVGGSDTEAFF. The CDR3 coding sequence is TGTGCCAGCAGCTTAGTTGGCGGGTCGGACACTGAAGCTTTCTTT.

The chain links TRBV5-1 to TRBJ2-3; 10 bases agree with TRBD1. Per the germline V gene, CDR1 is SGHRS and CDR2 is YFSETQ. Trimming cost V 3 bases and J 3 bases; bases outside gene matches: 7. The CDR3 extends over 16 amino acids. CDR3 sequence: CASSSTGGARTDTQYF. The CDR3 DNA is TGCGCCAGCAGCTCGACAGGGGGCGCGAGAACAGATACGCAGTATTTT.

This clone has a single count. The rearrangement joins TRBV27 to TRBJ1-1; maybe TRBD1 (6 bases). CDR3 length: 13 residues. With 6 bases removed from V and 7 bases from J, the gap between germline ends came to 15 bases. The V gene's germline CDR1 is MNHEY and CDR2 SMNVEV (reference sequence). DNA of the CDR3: TGTGCCAGCAGGTCTCACAGGGACTTTGAAGCTTTCTTT. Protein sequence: CASRSHRDFEAFF.